The 11 T cell receptor beta chains below come from one sample, sequenced in a study of blood T cell repertoires in COVID-19. The repertoire was sequenced with immunoSEQ multiplex PCR; TCRdb's copy has only in-frame clones and lacks some. The sample lists under 150,000 clones, around four fifths occurring once. Sequencing input: peripheral blood. All receptors come from a human donor in a cohort sampled during active COVID-19.

A remark on this clone: In the same sample, other DNA sequences code for this CDR3. The rearrangement links TRBV19 to TRBJ1-5, with D maybe TRBD1 (6 bases). This CDR3 spans 14 amino acids. V lost 1 base and J lost 4, with 8 bases in between. The V gene's germline CDR1 is LNHDA and CDR2 SQIVND (reference sequence). The chain's CDR3 is CASSIGQGNQPQHF. The CDR3 DNA reads as TGTGCCAGTAGTATAGGGCAGGGGAATCAGCCCCAGCATTTT.

This chain links TRBV7-2 with TRBJ1-2; D ambiguous. Germline V lookup: CDR1 SGHTA, CDR2 FQGNSA. V was shortened by 0 bases and J by 0 bases, with 11 bases between the two germline ends. The CDR3 extends over 16 amino acids. The CDR3 DNA reads TGTGCCAGCAGCTTAGCGTCGGGGTTGCCTAACTATGGCTACACCTTC. It codes for CASSLASGLPNYGYTF. Complete variable domain (other parts from reference TRBV7-2 and TRBJ1-2): GAGVSQSPSNKVTEKGKDVELRCDPISGHTALYWYRQSLGQGLEFLIYFQGNSAPDKSGLPSDRFSAERTGGSVSTLTIQRTQQEDSAVYLCASSLASGLPNYGYTFGSGTRLTVV.

V gene TRBV10-1 combines with J gene TRBJ2-3; no definite D call. CDR1 is WNHNN and CDR2 is SYGVQD in the germline V gene (reference sequence). The germline V and J ends were trimmed by 3 bases and 6 bases, with 16 bases remaining between them. The CDR3 totals 15 residues. CDR3 sequence (DNA): TGCGCCAGCAGTGAAAATGACCTAACCGGGGATACGCAGTATTTT. Its protein product is CASSENDLTGDTQYF.

This clone was counted between two and nine times. The chain uses TRBV20-1 and TRBJ2-1; 10 bases are shared with TRBD1. CDR1 and CDR2 (germline): DFQATT, SNEGSKA (reference sequence). The CDR3 covers 19 residues. V was pared by 3 bases and J by 0 bases, with 14 bases of the junction left unmatched. DNA for the CDR3: TGCAGTGCTAGTTCCGGGACAGGGGTTCTGGCAAGCTCCTACAATGAGCAGTTCTTC. This gives the protein CSASSGTGVLASSYNEQFF.

This clone was recorded at least ten times. The J gene is TRBJ2-6, the V gene TRBV14; maybe TRBD2 (6 bases). Germline V gene data show CDR1 as SGHDN and CDR2 as FVKESK. The CDR3 loop spans 17 amino acids. Trimming shortened V by 1 base and J by 4 bases, and 14 bases separated the two germline ends. For the CDR3, the DNA is TGTGCCAGCAGCCAAGGGACCGGGAGAACGGGGGCCAACGTCCTGACTTTC. Translated, it gives CASSQGTGRTGANVLTF.

This clone was recorded a few times. The chain joins TRBV6-2 or TRBV6-3 to TRBJ2-7; D ambiguous. The germline CDR1 and CDR2 sequences are MNHEY and SVGEGT. The CDR3 extends over 12 amino acids. With 5 bases removed from V and 4 bases from J, the gap between germline ends came to 9 bases. The CDR3 here is CASSLSAYEQYF. CDR3 nucleotide sequence: TGTGCCAGCAGTCTCTCAGCGTACGAGCAGTACTTC.

The chain combines TRBV10-3 with TRBJ2-5, with 7 bases lining up with TRBD2. The trim removed 10 bases at V and 0 bases at J, leaving 2 bases unmatched. The CDR3 is 12 amino acids. Germline CDR1 reads ENHRY; CDR2 reads SYGVKD. This CDR3 is CATGTNQETQYF. The CDR3 region has the DNA TGTGCCACCGGGACTAACCAAGAGACCCAGTACTTC.

This chain connects TRBV19 to TRBJ2-7; 9 bases are a match to TRBD1. Germline CDR1 LNHDA, CDR2 SQIVND (reference sequence). V was clipped by 2 bases and J by 4 bases; unmatched bases: 3. This CDR3 spans 14 amino acids. The CDR3 sequence is CASSIPGTGYEQYF. The CDR3 coding sequence is TGTGCCAGTAGTATACCCGGGACAGGGTACGAGCAGTACTTC.

CDR3 nucleotide sequence: TGTGCCAGCAGCCAAGGAAGGAGTTGGGGCACAGATACGCAGTATTTT. This gives the protein CASSQGRSWGTDTQYF. This sequence joins TRBV3-1 (or the pseudogene TRBV3-2) and TRBJ2-3; no reliable D call. The CDR3 is 16 residues long. Germline V gives CDR1 LGHDT, CDR2 YNNKEL (reference sequence). The V end was cut by 1 base, the J end by 1 base, with 12 bases between.

This clone showed up just a few times. This CDR3 is CASRDRAANEKLFF. CDR3 coding DNA: TGTGCCAGCAGAGACAGGGCCGCTAATGAAAAACTGTTTTTT. This rearrangement joins TRBV6-5 to TRBJ1-4; 7 nucleotides agree with TRBD1. V was pared by 6 bases and J by 3 bases, with 4 bases of the junction left unmatched. Germline CDR1 is MNHEY and CDR2 is SVGAGI. The CDR3 length is 14 residues.

The V and J genes are TRBV5-1 and TRBJ1-1, with TRBD1 as a possible D gene (6 bases). The CDR3 runs to 15 residues. V was trimmed by 4 bases and J by 0 bases, leaving 13 bases between them. Germline V lookup: CDR1 SGHRS, CDR2 YFSETQ. For the CDR3, the DNA is TGCGCCAGCAGCCCTCATACAGGGATGAACACTGAAGCTTTCTTT. Protein sequence: CASSPHTGMNTEAFF.